This section outlines one TCR beta chain sequence together with its context. This sample was included in a study of T cell responses to AZD1222 COVID-19 vaccine. Germline CDR1 is SGHTA and CDR2 is FQGTGA. V was clipped by 1 base and J by 0 bases, with 7 bases between them. The CDR3 runs to 16 residues. The data were produced by immunoSEQ multiplex PCR, yet TCRdb's version contains in-frame clones alone and is incomplete. The data contain roughly 130,000 clones, roughly 88% of them singletons. The receptor's source is an adult in good health. The sequenced sample was peripheral blood, obtained on day 0 of AZD1222 vaccination. V and J are TRBV7-3 and TRBJ2-6, with a weak D call TRBD2 (5 bases). CDR3 sequence reads: CASSLSGSSGANVLTF. Here the CDR3 DNA reads TGTGCCAGCAGCTTAAGTGGGAGCTCTGGGGCCAACGTCCTGACTTTC. Variable domain in full (rest from reference TRBV7-3 and TRBJ2-6): GAGVSQTPSNKVTEKGKYVELRCDPISGHTALYWYRQSLGQGPEFLIYFQGTGAADDSGLPNDRFFAVRPEGSVSTLKIQRTERGDSAVYLCASSLSGSSGANVLTFGAGSRLTVL.